Presented here are 8 T cell receptor beta chains from one specimen sequenced in a study of cytomegalovirus exposure and HLA in healthy donors. PCR was performed using 60 Vbeta and 13 Jbeta primers. Assay used: immunoSEQ multiplex PCR; TCRdb lists only in-frame clones, some missing. Its table records tens of thousands of clones. The sample was PBMCs. The receptors here all came from a female donor in good health and CMV-seropositive.

The chain is built from TRBV12-1 and TRBJ1-1. TRBV12-1 corresponds to a pseudogene. This CDR3 is built from 14 residues. CDR3 coding DNA: TGTGCCAGCAGCTTTTTGGGGGGAAGGACTGAAGCTTTCTTT. As protein: CASSFLGGRTEAFF.

The chain links TRBV25-1 to TRBJ1-1, with a weak D call TRBD1 (5 bases). CDR1 and CDR2 (germline): MGHDK, SYGVNS. CDR3 length: 13 amino acids. V lost 2 bases and J 4 bases, leaving 8 bases between the germline ends. CDR3 DNA sequence: TGTGCCAGCAGTGAAACGGGGGTCACTGAAGCTTTCTTT. Translated: CASSETGVTEAFF.

The chain is built from TRBV6-5 and TRBJ1-2, with TRBD1 matching 9 bases. Germline trimming cut 2 bases from V and 5 bases from J; bases unmatched to any gene: 9. Germline V gives CDR1 MNHEY, CDR2 SVGAGI. There are 16 residues in the CDR3. The CDR3 protein is CASSYDRGLTVYGYTF. The CDR3, as DNA: TGTGCCAGCAGTTACGACAGGGGGTTAACGGTTTATGGCTACACCTTC.

The chain's CDR3 is CASSQTGSLGETQYF. CDR3 coding DNA: TGTGCCAGCAGCCAAACAGGGAGCTTGGGAGAGACCCAGTACTTC. J is TRBJ2-5 and V is TRBV4-2; a possible D gene is TRBD1 (6 bases). CDR3 size: 15 residues. Germline V gene lookup returns CDR1 LGHNA and CDR2 YNFKEQ. Trimming shortened V by 2 bases and J by 4 bases, and 14 bases separated the two germline ends.

The chain combines TRBV15 with TRBJ2-2, with TRBD2 as a possible D gene (7 bases). The germline V gene has CDR1 LNHNV and CDR2 YYDKDF (reference sequence). The CDR3 spans 16 residues. V lost 0 bases to trimming and J lost 4 bases, with 12 bases between them. The CDR3 here is CATSRDRGGGTGELFF. The CDR3 coding sequence is TGTGCCACCAGCAGAGATCGCGGGGGCGGCACCGGGGAGCTGTTTTTT.

J is TRBJ2-2 and V is TRBV5-4; weak D call: TRBD2 (6 bases). The germline CDR1 and CDR2 sequences are SGHNT and YYREEE (reference sequence). The CDR3 covers 15 residues. Trimming left V 3 bases short and J 1 base short, with 10 bases between. CDR3 nucleotide sequence: TGTGCCAGCAGCTCGGACTACCAGAACACCGGGGAGCTGTTTTTT. Translation: CASSSDYQNTGELFF. The full variable domain, in which reference TRBV5-4 and TRBJ2-2 provide the parts outside the CDR3, is ETGVTQSPTHLIKTRGQQVTLRCSSQSGHNTVSWYQQALGQGPQFIFQYYREEENGRGNFPPRFSGLQFPNYSSELNVNALELDDSALYLCASSSDYQNTGELFFGEGSRLTVL.

The chain joins TRBV7-6 to TRBJ1-1; 7 nucleotides line up with TRBD1. CDR3 length: 13 residues. Germline CDR1 reads SGHVS; CDR2 reads FNYEAQ. V trimming: 6 bases; J trimming: 2 bases; junction bases outside the gene matches: 3. The CDR3 DNA reads TGTGCCAGCAGGGACAGGCGAAACACTGAAGCTTTCTTT. Translation gives CASRDRRNTEAFF.

The V gene is TRBV6-6, the J gene TRBJ1-3; D gene uncertain. The CDR3 covers 14 residues. V was cut by 8 bases and J by 0 bases, with 11 bases left in between. Germline CDR1 and CDR2: MNHNY and SVGAGI (reference sequence). CDR3 sequence (DNA): TGTGCCAGCTCGGGAGTCGTCTCTGGAAACACCATATATTTT. It yields the protein CASSGVVSGNTIYF.